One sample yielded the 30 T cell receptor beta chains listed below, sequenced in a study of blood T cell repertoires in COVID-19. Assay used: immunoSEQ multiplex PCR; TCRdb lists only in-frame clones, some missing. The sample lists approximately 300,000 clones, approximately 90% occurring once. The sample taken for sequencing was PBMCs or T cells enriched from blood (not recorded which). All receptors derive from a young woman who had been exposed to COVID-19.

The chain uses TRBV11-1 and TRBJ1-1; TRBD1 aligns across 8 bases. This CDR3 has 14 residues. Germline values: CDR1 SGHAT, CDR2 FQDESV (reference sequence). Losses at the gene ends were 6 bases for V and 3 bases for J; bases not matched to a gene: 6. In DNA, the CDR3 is TGTGCCAGCAGAGATCCGGACAGGGACACTGAAGCTTTCTTT. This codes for CASRDPDRDTEAFF.

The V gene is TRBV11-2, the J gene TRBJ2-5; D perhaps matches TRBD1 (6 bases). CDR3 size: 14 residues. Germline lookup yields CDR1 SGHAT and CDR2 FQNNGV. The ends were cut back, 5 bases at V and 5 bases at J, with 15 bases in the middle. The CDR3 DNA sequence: TGTGCCAGCAGCGTGGGTCAGGGGCCGGAGACCCAGTACTTC. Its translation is CASSVGQGPETQYF.

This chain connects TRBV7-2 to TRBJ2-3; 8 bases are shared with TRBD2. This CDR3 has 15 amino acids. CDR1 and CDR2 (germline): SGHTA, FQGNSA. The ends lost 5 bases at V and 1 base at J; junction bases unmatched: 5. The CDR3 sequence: CASSPTSGRTDTQYF. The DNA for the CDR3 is TGTGCCAGCAGCCCCACTAGCGGCCGCACAGATACGCAGTATTTT.

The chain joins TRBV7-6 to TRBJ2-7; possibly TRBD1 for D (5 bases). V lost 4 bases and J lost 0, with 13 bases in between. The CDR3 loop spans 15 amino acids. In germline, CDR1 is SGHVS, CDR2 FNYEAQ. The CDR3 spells CASSYAADSSYEQYF. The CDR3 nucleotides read TGTGCCAGCAGCTATGCCGCAGACAGCTCCTACGAGCAGTACTTC.

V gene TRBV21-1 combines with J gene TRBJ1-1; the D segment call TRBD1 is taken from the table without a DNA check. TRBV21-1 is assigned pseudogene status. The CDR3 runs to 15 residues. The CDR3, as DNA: TGTGCCAGCAGCAAGGTGGTGAGAGGGGGTATTGAAGCTTTCTTT. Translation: CASSKVVRGGIEAFF.

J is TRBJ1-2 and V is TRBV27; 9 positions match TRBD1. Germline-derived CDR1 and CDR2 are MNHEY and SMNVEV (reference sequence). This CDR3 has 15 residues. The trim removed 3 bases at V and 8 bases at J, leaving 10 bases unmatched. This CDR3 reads CASSLGGQGAQGYTF. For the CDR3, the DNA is TGTGCCAGCAGTTTGGGGGGACAGGGAGCACAGGGCTACACCTTC.

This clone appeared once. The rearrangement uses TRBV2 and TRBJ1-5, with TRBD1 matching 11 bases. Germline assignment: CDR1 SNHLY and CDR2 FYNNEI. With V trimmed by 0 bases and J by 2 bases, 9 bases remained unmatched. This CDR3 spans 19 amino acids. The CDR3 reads CASSEADRGRRMGNQPQHF. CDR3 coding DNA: TGTGCCAGCAGTGAAGCGGACAGGGGGCGCCGAATGGGCAATCAGCCCCAGCATTTT.

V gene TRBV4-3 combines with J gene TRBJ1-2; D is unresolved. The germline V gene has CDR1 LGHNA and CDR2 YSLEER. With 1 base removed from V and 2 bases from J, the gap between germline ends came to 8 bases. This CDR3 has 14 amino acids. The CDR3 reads CASSQAGRNYGYTF. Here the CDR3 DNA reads TGCGCCAGCAGCCAAGCTGGGAGGAACTATGGCTACACCTTC.

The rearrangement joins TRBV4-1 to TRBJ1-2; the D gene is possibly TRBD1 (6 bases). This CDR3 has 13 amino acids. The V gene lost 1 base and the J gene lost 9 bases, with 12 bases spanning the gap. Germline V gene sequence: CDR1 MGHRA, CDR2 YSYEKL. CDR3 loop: CASSQGTVPRYTF. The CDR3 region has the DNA TGCGCCAGCAGCCAAGGGACAGTCCCACGCTACACCTTC.

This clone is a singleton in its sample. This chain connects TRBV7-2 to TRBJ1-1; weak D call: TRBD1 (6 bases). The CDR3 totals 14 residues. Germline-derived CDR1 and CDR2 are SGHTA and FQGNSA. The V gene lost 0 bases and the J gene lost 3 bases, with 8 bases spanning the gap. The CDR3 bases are TGTGCCAGCAGCTTAGCGGGGGCCGACACTGAAGCTTTCTTT. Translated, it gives CASSLAGADTEAFF.

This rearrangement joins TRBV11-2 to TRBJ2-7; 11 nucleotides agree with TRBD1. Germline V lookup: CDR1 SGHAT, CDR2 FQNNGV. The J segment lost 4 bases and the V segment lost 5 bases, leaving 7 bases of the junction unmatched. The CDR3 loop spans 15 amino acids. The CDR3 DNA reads TGTGCCAGCAGCAAGGGGACAGGGGGAGTGTACGAGCAGTACTTC. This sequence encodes CASSKGTGGVYEQYF.

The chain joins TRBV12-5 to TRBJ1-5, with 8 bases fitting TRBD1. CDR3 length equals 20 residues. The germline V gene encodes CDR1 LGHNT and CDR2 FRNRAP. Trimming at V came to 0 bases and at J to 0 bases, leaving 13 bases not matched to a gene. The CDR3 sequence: CASGLVDLGQVHYSNQPQHF. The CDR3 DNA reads TGTGCTAGTGGTTTGGTAGATTTGGGACAGGTCCACTATAGCAATCAGCCCCAGCATTTT.

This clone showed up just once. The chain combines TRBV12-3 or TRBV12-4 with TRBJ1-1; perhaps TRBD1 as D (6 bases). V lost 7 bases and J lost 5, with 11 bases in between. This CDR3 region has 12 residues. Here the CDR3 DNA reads TGTGCCAGCACCCCTAGGGGGACTGAAGCTTTCTTT. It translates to CASTPRGTEAFF.

CDR3 sequence: CASSRDLRGGFVDNSPLHF. The CDR3 coding sequence is TGCGCCAGCAGTCGAGACCTCAGAGGCGGGTTTGTAGATAATTCACCCCTCCACTTT. The chain joins TRBV23-1 to TRBJ1-6; D remains ambiguous. TRBV23-1 is labeled an ORF, and its function is uncertain. With 4 bases removed from V and 5 bases from J, the gap between germline ends came to 24 bases. The CDR3 is 19 residues long.

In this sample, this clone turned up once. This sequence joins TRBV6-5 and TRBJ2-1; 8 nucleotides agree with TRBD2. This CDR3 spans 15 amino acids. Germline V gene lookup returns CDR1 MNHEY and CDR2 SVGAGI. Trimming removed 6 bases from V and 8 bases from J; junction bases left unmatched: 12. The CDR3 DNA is TGTGCCAGCAGCACCACCGGGGGGGGTTACGATGAGCAGTTCTTC. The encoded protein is CASSTTGGGYDEQFF.

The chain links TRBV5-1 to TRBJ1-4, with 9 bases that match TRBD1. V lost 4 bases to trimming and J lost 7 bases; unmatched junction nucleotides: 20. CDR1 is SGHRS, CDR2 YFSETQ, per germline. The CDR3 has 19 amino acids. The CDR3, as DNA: TGCGCCAGCAGCAAACGGGACAGGGTGCTTTCAGCCCAGGGTGAAAAACTGTTTTTT. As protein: CASSKRDRVLSAQGEKLFF.

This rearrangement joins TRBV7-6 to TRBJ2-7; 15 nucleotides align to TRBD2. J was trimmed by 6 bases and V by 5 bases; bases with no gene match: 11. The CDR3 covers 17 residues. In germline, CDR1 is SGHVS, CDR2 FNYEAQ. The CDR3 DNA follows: TGTGCCAGCAGCACCCGGACTAGCGGGGGGGATGGAAGCGAGCAGTACTTC. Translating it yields CASSTRTSGGDGSEQYF. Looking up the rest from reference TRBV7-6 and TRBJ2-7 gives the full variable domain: GAGVSQSPRYKVTKRGQDVALRCDPISGHVSLYWYRQALGQGPEFLTYFNYEAQQDKSGLPNDRFSAERPEGSISTLTIQRTEQRDSAMYRCASSTRTSGGDGSEQYFGPGTRLTVT.

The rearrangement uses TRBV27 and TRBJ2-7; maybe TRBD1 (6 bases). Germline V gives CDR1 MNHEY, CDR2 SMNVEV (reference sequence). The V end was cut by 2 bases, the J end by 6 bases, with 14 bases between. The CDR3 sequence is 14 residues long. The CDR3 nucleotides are TGTGCCAGCAGTTTAGCCCAGGGGAAGAGCGAGCAGTACTTC. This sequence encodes CASSLAQGKSEQYF.

The chain's CDR3 is CASSEQSYGYTF. The CDR3 nucleotides are TGTGCCAGCAGTGAGCAGTCCTATGGCTACACCTTC. V usage is TRBV2 and J usage is TRBJ1-2; D is uncertain. The V and J ends lost 3 bases and 4 bases respectively, with 6 bases between them. The V gene's germline CDR1 is SNHLY and CDR2 FYNNEI. The CDR3 runs 12 residues.

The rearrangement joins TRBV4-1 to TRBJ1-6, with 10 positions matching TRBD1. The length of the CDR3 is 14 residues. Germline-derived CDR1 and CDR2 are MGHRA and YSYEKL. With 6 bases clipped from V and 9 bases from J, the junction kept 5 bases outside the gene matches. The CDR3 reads CASRGTGEASPLHF. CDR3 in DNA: TGCGCCAGCAGAGGGACAGGGGAAGCTTCACCCCTCCACTTT.

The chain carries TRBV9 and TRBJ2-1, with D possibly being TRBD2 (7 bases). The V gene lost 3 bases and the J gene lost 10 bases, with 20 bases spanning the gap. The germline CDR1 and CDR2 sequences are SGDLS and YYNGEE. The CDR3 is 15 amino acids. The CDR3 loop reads CASSGRTRGNHEQFF. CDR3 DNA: TGTGCCAGCAGCGGCCGGACTAGGGGGAACCACGAGCAGTTCTTC.

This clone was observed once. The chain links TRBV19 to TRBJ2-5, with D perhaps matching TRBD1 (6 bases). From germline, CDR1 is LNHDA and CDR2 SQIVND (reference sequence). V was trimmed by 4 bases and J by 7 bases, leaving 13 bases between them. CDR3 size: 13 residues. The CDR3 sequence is CASSRTGLGTQYF. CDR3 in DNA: TGTGCCAGTAGTAGAACAGGGTTGGGGACCCAGTACTTC.

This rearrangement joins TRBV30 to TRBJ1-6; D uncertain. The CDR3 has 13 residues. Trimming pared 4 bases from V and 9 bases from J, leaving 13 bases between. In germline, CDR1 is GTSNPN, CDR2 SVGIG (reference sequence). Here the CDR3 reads CAWTQNSGSPLHF. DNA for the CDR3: TGTGCCTGGACGCAGAATTCAGGTTCACCCCTCCACTTT.

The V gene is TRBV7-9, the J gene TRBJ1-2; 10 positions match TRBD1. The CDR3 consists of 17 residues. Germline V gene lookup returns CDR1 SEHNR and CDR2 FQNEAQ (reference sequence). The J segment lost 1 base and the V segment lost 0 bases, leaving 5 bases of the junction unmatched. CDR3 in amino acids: CASSLAGQGRHNYGYTF. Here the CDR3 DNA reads TGTGCCAGCAGCTTAGCGGGACAGGGGCGCCATAACTATGGCTACACCTTC.

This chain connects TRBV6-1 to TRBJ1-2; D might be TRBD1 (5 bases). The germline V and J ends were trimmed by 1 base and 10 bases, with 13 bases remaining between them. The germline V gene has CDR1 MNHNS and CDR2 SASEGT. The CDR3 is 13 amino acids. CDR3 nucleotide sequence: TGTGCCAGCAGTGAAGTCCAGGGCCTAAACTACACCTTC. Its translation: CASSEVQGLNYTF.

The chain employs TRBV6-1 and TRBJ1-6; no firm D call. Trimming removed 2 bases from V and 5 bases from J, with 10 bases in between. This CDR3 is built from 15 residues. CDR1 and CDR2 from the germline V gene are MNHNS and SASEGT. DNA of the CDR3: TGTGCCAGCAGTGAATTGGCACTACATAATTCACCCCTCCACTTT. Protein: CASSELALHNSPLHF.

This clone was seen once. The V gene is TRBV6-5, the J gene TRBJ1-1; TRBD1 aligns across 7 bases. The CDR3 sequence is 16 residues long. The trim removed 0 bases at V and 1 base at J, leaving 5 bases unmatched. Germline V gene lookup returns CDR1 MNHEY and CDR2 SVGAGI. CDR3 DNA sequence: TGTGCCAGCAGTTACTCGTGGGACAGACCGAACACTGAAGCTTTCTTT. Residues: CASSYSWDRPNTEAFF.

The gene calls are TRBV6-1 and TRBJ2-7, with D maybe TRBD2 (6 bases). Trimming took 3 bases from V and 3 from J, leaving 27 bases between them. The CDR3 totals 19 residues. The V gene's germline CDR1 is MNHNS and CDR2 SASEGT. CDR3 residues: CASSEGVWGEIPRIYEQYF. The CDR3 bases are TGTGCCAGCAGTGAGGGTGTTTGGGGGGAAATCCCGAGAATCTACGAGCAGTACTTC.

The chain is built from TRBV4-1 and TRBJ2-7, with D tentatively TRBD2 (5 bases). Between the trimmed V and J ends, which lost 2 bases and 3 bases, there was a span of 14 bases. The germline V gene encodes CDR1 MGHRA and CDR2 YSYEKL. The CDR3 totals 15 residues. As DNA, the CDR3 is TGCGCCAGCAGCCAAACGAGGGAGACGGACTACGAGCAGTACTTC. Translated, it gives CASSQTRETDYEQYF.

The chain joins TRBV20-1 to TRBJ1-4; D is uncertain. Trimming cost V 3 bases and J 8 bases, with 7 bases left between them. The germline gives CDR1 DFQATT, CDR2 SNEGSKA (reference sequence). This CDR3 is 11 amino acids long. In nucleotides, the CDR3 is TGCAGTGCTAGCAACAGCGAAAAACTGTTTTTT. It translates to CSASNSEKLFF.